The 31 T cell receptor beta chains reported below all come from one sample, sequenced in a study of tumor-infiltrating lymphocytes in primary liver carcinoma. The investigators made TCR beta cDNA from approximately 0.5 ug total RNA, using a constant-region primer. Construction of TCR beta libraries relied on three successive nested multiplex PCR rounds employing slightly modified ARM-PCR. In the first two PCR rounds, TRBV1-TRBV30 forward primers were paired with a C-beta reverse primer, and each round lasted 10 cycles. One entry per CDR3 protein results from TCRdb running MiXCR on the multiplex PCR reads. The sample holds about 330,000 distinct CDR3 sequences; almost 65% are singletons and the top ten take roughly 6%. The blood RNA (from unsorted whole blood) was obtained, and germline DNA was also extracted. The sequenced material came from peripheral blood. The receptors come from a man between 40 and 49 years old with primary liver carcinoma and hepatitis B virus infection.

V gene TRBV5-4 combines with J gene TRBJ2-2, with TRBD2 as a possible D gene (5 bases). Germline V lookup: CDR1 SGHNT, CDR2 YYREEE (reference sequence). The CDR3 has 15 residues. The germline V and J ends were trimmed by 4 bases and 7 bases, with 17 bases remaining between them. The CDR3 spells CASSPGSCALGELFF. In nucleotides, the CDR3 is TGTGCCAGCAGCCCGGGGTCGTGTGCCCTCGGGGAGCTGTTTTTT.

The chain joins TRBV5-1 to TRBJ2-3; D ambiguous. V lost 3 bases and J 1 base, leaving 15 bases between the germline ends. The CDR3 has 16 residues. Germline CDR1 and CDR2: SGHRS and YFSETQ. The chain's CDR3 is CASSSPGRTGTDTQYF. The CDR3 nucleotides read TGCGCCAGCAGCTCCCCGGGCAGGACCGGCACAGATACGCAGTATTTT.

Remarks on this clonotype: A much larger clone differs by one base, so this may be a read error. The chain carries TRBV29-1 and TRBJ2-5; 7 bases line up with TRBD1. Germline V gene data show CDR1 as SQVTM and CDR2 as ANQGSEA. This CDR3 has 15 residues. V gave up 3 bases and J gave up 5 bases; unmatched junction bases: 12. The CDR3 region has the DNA TGCAGCGTTGAGTGTGTGGGGACAGAACGGGAGACCCAGTACTTC. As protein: CSVECVGTERETQYF.

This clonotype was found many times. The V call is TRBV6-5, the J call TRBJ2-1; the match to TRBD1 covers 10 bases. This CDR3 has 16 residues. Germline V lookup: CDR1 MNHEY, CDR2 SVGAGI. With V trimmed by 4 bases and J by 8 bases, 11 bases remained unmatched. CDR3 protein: CASSFDLGTGAYEQFF. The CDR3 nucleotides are TGTGCCAGCAGTTTCGACCTCGGGACAGGGGCTTATGAGCAGTTCTTC.

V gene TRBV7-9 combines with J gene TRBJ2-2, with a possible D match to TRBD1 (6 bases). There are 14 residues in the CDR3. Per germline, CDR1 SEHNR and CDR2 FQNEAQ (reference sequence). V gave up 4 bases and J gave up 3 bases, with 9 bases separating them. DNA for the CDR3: TGTGCCAGCAGCTATCGACAGGACACCGGGGAGCTGTTTTTT. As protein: CASSYRQDTGELFF.

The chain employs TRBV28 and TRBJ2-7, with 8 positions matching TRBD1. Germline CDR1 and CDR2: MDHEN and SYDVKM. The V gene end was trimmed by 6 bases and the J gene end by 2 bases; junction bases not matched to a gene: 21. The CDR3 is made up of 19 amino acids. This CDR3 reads CASSSVDRGMRGAPYEQYF. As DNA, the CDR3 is TGTGCCAGCAGCTCCGTTGACAGGGGAATGCGCGGGGCCCCCTACGAGCAGTACTTC. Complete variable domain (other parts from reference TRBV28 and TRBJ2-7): DVKVTQSSRYLVKRTGEKVFLECVQDMDHENMFWYRQDPGLGLRLIYFSYDVKMKEKGDIPEGYSVSREKKERFSLILESASTNQTSMYLCASSSVDRGMRGAPYEQYFGPGTRLTVT.

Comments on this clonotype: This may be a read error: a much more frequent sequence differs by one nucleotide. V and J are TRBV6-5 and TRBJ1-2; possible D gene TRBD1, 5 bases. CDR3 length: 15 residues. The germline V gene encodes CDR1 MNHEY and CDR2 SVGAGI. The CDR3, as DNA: TGTGCCAGCAATTACTCTGGGGGGTCCCTCTATGGCTACACCTTC. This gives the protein CASNYSGGSLYGYTF.

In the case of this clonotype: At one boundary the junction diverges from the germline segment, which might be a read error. The CDR3 loop reads CTSSLVGGSYNEQFF. The DNA of the CDR3 is TGTACCAGCAGCTTAGTAGGAGGCTCCTACAATGAGCAGTTCTTC. J is TRBJ2-1 and V is TRBV11-2, with D possibly matching TRBD2 (5 bases). There are 15 residues in the CDR3. Looked up from germline, CDR1 is SGHAT and CDR2 is FQNNGV.

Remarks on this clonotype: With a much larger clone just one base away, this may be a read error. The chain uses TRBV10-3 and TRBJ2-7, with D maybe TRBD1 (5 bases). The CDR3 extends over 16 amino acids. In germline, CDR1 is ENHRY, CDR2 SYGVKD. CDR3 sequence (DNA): TGTGCCTTCAGTGAGTCCTTGACAGCGCCGCCCGACGAGCAGTACTTC. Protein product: CAFSESLTAPPDEQYF.

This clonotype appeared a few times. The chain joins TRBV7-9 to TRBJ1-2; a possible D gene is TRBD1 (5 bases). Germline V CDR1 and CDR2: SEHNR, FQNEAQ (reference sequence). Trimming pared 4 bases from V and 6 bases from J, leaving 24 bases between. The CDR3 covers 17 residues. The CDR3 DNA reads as TGTGCCAGCAGCTCCCTCCATGGCGTTCTAGGGGTGAATGGCTACACCTTC. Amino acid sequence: CASSSLHGVLGVNGYTF. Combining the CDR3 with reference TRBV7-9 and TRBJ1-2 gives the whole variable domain DTGVSQNPRHKITKRGQNVTFRCDPISEHNRLYWYRQTLGQGPEFLTYFQNEAQLEKSRLLSDRFSAERPKGSFSTLEIQRTEQGDSAMYLCASSSLHGVLGVNGYTFGSGTRLTVV.

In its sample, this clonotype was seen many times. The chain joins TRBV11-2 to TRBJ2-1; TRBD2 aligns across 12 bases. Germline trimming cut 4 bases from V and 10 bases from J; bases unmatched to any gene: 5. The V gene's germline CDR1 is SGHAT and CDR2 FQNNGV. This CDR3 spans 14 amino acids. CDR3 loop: CASSYLAGGGEQFF. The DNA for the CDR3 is TGTGCCAGCAGCTACCTAGCGGGGGGGGGGGAGCAGTTCTTC.

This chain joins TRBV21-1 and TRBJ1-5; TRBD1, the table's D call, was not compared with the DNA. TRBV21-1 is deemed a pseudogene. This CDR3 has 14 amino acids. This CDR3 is CASSKPLINQPQHF. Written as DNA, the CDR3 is TGTGCCAGCAGCAAACCCCTAATCAATCAGCCCCAGCATTTT.

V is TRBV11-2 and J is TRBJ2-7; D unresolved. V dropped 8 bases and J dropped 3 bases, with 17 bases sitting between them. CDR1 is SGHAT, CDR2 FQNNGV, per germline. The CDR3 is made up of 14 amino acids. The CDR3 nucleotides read TGTGCCAGCGAGGAATGGGCAGAAGTCTACGAGCAGTACTTC. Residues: CASEEWAEVYEQYF.

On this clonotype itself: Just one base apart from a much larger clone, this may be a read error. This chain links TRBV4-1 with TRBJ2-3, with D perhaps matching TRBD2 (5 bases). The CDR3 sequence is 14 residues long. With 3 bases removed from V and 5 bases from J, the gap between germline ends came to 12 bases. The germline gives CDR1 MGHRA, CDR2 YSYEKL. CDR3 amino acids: CASSHAGNVDTQYF. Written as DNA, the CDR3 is TGCGCCAGCAGCCATGCCGGGAATGTAGATACGCAGTATTTT.

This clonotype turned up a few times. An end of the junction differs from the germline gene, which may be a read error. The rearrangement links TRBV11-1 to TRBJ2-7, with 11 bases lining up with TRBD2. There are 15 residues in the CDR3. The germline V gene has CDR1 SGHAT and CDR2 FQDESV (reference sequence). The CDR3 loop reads CASSLTSGSTYEQYF. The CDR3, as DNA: TGTGCCAGCAGCTTAACTAGCGGGAGTACCTACGAGCAATACTTC.

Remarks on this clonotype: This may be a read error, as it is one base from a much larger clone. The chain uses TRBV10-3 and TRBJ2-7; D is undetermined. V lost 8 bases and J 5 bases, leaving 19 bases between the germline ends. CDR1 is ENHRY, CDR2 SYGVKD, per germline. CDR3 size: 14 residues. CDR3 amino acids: CAIGRSMWSHEQYF. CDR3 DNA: TGTGCCATCGGACGGTCCATGTGGAGCCACGAGCAGTACTTC.

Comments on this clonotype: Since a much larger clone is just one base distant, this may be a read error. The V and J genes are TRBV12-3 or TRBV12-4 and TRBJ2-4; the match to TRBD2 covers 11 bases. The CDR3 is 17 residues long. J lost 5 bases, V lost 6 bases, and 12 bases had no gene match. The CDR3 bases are TGTGCCAGCAGCCCAGGGGTAGCGGGAGGGGAAGAAAACATTCAGTACTTC. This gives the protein CASSPGVAGGEENIQYF.

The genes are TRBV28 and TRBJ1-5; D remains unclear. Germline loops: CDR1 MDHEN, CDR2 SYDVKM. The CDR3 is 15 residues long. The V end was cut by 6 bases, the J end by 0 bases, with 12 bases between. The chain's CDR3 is CASRHDRTSNQPQHF. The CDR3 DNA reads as TGTGCCAGCAGACACGACCGGACTAGCAATCAGCCCCAGCATTTT.

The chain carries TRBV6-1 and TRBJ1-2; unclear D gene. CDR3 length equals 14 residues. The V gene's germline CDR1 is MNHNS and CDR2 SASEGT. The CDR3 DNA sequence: TGTGCTAACAGTGAATACGGAGGGAGCTATGGCTACACCTTC. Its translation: CANSEYGGSYGYTF.

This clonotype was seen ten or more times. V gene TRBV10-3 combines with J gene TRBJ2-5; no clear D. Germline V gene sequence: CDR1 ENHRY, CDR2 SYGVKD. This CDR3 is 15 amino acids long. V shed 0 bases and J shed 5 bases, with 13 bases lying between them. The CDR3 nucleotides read TGTGCCATCAGTGAGTCGGATAGTATCATGGAGACCCAGTACTTC. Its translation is CAISESDSIMETQYF.

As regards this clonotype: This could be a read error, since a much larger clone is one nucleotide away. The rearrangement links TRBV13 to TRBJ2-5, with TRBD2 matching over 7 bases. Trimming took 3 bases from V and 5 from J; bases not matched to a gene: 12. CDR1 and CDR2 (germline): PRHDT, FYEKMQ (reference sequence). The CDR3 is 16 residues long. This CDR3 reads CASSLEMGGPGETQYF. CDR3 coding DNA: TGTGCCAGCAGCTTGGAAATGGGAGGGCCAGGGGAGACCCAGTACTTC.

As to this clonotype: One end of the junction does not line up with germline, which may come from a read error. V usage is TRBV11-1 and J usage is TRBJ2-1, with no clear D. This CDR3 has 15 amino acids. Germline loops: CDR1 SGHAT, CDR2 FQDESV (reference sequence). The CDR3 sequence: CVSSLGQFGYNDQFF. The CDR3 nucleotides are TGTGTCAGCAGCTTAGGCCAGTTCGGGTACAATGATCAGTTCTTC.

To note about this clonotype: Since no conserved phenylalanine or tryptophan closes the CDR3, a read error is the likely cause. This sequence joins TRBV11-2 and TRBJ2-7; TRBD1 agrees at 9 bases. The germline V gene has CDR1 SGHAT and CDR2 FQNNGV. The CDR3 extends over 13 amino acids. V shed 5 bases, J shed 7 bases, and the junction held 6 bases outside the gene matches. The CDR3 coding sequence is TGTGCCAGCAGCGTAGGGACAGGGCATGAGCAGTACTCC. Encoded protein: CASSVGTGHEQYS.

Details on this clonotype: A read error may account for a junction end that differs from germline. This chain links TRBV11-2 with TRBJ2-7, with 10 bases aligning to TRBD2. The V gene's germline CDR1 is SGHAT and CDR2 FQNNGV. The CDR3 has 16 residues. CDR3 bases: TGTGCCATCAGCTCGGCTCTAGCGGGAGTTCAGGGTGAGCAGTACTTC. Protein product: CAISSALAGVQGEQYF.

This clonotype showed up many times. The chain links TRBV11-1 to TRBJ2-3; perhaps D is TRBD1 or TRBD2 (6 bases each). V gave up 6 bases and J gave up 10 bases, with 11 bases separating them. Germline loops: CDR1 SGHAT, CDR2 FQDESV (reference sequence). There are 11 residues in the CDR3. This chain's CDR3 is CASSDRRAQYF. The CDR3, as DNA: TGTGCCAGCAGTGACAGGAGGGCGCAGTATTTT.

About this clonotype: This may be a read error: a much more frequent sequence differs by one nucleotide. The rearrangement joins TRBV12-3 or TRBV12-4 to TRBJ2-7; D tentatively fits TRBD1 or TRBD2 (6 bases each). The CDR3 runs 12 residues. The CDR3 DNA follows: TGTGCCAACAGTTTTGGGGGGCCCGAGCAGTACTTC. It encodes CANSFGGPEQYF.

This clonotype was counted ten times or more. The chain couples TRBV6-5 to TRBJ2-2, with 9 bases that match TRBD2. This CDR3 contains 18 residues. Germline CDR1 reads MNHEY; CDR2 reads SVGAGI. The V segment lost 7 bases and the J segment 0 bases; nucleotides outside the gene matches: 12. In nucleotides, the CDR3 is TGTGCCAGCACCTACTTTGGACTAGCGTACGCGAACACCGGGGAGCTGTTTTTT. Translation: CASTYFGLAYANTGELFF.

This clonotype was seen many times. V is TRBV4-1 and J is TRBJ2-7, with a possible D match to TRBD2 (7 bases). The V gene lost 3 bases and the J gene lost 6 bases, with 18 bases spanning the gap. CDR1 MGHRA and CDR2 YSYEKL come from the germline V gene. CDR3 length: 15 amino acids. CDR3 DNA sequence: TGCGCCAGCAGCCAGCCCCGGGGGGCATACGCCGAGCAGTACTTC. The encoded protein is CASSQPRGAYAEQYF.

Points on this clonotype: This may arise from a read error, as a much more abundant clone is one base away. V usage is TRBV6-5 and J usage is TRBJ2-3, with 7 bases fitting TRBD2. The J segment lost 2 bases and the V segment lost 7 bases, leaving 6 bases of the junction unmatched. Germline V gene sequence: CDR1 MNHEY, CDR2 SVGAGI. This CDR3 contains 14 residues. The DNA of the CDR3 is TGTGCCAGCAATTCCCGGGACTACACAGATACGCAGTATTTT. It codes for CASNSRDYTDTQYF.

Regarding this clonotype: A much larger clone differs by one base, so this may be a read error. This chain's CDR3 is CASCEDGTLLFF. Here the CDR3 DNA reads TGCGCCAGCTGTGAGGATGGGACATTGTTGTTTTTT. The genes are TRBV10-1 and TRBJ1-4, with D possibly TRBD1 on 6 matching bases. Germline CDR1 WNHNN, CDR2 SYGVQD (reference sequence). This CDR3 is built from 12 residues.

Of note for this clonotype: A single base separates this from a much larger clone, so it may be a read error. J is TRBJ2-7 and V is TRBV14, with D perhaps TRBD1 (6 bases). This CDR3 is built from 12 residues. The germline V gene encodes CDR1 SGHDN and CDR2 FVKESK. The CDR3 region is CVSSPTGYEQYF. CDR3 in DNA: TGTGTCAGCAGCCCGACAGGCTACGAGCAGTACTTC.